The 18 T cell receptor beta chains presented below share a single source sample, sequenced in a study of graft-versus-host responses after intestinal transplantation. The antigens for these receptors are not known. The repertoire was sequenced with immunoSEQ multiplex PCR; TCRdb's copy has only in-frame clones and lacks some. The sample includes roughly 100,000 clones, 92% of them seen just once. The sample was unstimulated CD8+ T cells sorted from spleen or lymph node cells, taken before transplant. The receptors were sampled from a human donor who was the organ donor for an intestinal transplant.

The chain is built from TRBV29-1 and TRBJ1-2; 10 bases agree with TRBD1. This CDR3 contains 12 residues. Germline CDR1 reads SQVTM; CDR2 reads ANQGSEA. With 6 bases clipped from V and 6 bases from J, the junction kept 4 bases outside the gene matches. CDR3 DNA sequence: TGCAGCGTGGACAGGGGGTTGGATGGCTACACCTTC. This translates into CSVDRGLDGYTF.

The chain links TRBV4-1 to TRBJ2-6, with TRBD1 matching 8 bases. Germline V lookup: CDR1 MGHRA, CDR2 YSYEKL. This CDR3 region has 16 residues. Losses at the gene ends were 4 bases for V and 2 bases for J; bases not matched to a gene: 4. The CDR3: CASSPDRVPGANVLTF. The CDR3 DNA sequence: TGCGCCAGCAGCCCGGACAGGGTTCCTGGGGCCAACGTCCTGACTTTC.

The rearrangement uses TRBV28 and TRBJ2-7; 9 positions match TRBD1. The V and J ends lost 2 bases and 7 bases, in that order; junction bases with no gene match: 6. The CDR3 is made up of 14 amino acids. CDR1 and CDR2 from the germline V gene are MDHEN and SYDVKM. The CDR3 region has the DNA TGTGCCAGCAGTTTAAGGGACAGGGCCCCAGAGCAGTACTTC. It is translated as CASSLRDRAPEQYF. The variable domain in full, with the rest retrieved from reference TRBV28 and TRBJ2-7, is DVKVTQSSRYLVKRTGEKVFLECVQDMDHENMFWYRQDPGLGLRLIYFSYDVKMKEKGDIPEGYSVSREKKERFSLILESASTNQTSMYLCASSLRDRAPEQYFGPGTRLTVT.

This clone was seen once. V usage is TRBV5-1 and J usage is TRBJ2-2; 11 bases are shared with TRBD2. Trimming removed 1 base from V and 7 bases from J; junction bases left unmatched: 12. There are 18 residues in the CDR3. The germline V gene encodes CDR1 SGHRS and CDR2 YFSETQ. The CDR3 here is CASSLPFSPGLADGELFF. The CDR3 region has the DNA TGCGCCAGCAGCTTGCCCTTTTCACCGGGACTAGCGGACGGGGAGCTGTTTTTT.

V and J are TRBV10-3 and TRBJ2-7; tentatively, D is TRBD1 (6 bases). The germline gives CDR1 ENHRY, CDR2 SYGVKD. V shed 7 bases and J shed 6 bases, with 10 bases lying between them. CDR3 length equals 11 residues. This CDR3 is CAIMKGGEQYF. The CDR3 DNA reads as TGTGCCATCATGAAAGGGGGCGAGCAGTACTTC.

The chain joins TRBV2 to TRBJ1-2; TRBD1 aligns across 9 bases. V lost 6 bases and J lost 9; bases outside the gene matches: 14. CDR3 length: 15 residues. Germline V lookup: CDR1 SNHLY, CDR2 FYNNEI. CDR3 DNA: TGTGCCAGCAGCGCGGGACAGGGAGCTGGAATCAGCTACACCTTC. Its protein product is CASSAGQGAGISYTF.

This chain's CDR3 is CSVWIWGEVRDTEAFF. The CDR3 coding sequence is TGCAGCGTTTGGATTTGGGGGGAGGTTCGTGACACTGAAGCTTTCTTT. The chain employs TRBV29-1 and TRBJ1-1; possibly TRBD1 for D (5 bases). Germline V gene sequence: CDR1 SQVTM, CDR2 ANQGSEA. The CDR3 covers 16 residues. Trimming pared 5 bases from V and 3 bases from J, leaving 22 bases between.

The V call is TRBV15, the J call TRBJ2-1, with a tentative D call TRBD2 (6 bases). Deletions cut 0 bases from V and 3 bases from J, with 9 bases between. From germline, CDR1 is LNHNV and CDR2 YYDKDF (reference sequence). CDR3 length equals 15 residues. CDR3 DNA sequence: TGTGCCACCAGCAGAGATCCAGCGGGCTACAATGAGCAGTTCTTC. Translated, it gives CATSRDPAGYNEQFF.

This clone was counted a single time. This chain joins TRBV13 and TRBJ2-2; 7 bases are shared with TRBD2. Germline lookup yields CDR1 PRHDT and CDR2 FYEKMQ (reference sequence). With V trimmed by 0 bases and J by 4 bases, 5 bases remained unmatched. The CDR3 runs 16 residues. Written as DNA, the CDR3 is TGTGCCAGCAGCTTAGGGCTAGCGGATAGCACCGGGGAGCTGTTTTTT. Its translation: CASSLGLADSTGELFF.

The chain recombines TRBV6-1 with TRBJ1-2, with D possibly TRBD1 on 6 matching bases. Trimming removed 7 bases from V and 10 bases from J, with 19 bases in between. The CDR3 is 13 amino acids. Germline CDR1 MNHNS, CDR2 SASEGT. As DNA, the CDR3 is TGTGCCAGCAATTTCAGGACAGAGAAAGACTACACCTTC. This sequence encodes CASNFRTEKDYTF.

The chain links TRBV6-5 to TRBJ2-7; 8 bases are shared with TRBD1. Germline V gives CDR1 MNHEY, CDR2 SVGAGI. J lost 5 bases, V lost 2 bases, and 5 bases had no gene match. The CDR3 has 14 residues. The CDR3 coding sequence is TGTGCCAGCAGTTACCGACAGACAGGGGACGAGCAGTACTTC. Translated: CASSYRQTGDEQYF.

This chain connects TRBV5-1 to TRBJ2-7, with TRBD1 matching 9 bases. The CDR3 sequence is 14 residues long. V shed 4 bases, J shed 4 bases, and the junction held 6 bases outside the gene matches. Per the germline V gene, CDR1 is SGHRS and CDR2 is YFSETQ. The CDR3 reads CASSTGTGYYEQYF. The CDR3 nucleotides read TGCGCCAGCAGCACCGGGACAGGGTATTACGAGCAGTACTTC.

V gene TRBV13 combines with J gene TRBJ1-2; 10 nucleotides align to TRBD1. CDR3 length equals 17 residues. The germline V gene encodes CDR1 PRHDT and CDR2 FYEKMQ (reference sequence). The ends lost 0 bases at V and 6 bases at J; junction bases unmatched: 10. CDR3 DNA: TGTGCCAGCAGCTTAGGCACGTTTTTGGACAGGGGGGATGGCTACACCTTC. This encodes CASSLGTFLDRGDGYTF.

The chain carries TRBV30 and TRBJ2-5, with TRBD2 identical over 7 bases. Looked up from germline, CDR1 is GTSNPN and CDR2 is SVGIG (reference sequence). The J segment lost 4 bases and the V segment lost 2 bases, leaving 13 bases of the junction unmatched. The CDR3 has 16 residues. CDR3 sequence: CAWSKYLAWEGETQYF. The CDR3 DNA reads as TGTGCCTGGAGTAAATATCTAGCGTGGGAGGGAGAGACCCAGTACTTC.

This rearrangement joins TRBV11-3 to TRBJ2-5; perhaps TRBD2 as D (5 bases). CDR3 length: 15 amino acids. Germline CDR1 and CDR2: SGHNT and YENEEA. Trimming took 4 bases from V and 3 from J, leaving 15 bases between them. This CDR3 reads CASSSWQEDEETQYF. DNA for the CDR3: TGTGCCAGCAGCTCGTGGCAGGAGGACGAAGAGACCCAGTACTTC.

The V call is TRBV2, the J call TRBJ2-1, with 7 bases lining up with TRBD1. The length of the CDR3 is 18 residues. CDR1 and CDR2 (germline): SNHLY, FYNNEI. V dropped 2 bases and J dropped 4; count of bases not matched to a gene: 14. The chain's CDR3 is CASSEIESGQQTYNEQFF. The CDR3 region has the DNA TGTGCCAGCAGTGAAATCGAGTCGGGACAGCAGACATACAATGAGCAGTTCTTC.

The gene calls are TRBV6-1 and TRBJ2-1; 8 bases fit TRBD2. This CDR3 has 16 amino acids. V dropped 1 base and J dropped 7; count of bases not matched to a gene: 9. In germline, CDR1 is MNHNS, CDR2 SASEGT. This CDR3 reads CASSEVEREYLNEQFF. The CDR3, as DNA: TGTGCCAGCAGTGAAGTAGAGCGGGAGTACTTGAATGAGCAGTTCTTC.

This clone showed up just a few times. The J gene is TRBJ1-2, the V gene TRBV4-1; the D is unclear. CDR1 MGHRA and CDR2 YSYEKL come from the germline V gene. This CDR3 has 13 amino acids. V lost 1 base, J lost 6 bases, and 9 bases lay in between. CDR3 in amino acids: CASSQVNGDGYTF. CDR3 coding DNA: TGCGCCAGCAGCCAAGTTAACGGGGATGGCTACACCTTC.